The 7 T cell receptor beta chains given below trace back to one sample, sequenced in a study of cytomegalovirus exposure and HLA in healthy donors. The PCR employed 60 Vbeta primers together with 13 Jbeta primers. TCRdb keeps only in-frame clones here, not all; method: immunoSEQ multiplex PCR. Here the sample table reports 45,000 or so clones. The sequencing input was PBMCs. The receptors here all came from a male donor in good health and CMV-seronegative.

The J gene is TRBJ2-7, the V gene TRBV6-5; 9 bases line up with TRBD2. CDR1 and CDR2 (germline): MNHEY, SVGAGI. V shed 6 bases, J shed 0 bases, and the junction held 6 bases outside the gene matches. This CDR3 spans 15 amino acids. The CDR3 protein is CASSGGGGPSYEQYF. CDR3 nucleotide sequence: TGTGCCAGCAGCGGCGGGGGGGGTCCCTCCTACGAGCAGTACTTC.

CDR3 bases: TGTGCCTGGTCCTCTACCGGGACAGCTGACTACGAGCAGTACTTC. Translating gives CAWSSTGTADYEQYF. The V and J genes are TRBV30 and TRBJ2-7; the match to TRBD1 covers 7 bases. Germline V gene lookup returns CDR1 GTSNPN and CDR2 SVGIG (reference sequence). CDR3 length equals 15 residues. V lost 5 bases, J lost 3 bases, and 13 bases stayed unmatched.

This chain joins TRBV30 and TRBJ1-6; D is perhaps TRBD1 (5 bases). The CDR3 has 14 residues. The germline V gene has CDR1 GTSNPN and CDR2 SVGIG (reference sequence). V lost 0 bases and J lost 13, with 16 bases in between. Here the CDR3 DNA reads TGTGCCTGGAGTGTGGAGGGGAAGGCGTGGCCCCTCCACTTT. This translates into CAWSVEGKAWPLHF.

The chain is built from TRBV27 and TRBJ1-5; D is undetermined. The CDR3 consists of 14 residues. V lost 2 bases, J lost 6 bases, and 11 bases lay in between. From germline, CDR1 is MNHEY and CDR2 SMNVEV (reference sequence). The DNA for the CDR3 is TGTGCCAGCAGTTTAGCCCGGGGTCGTCAGCCCCAGCATTTT. Its protein is CASSLARGRQPQHF.

The J gene is TRBJ1-1, the V gene TRBV7-8; 9 bases match TRBD1. The length of the CDR3 is 13 residues. Trimming removed 5 bases from V and 6 bases from J; junction bases left unmatched: 4. Germline assignment: CDR1 SGHVS and CDR2 FQNEAQ. CDR3 sequence (DNA): TGTGCCAGCAGCGCCCGACAGGGGGCTGAAGCTTTCTTT. As protein: CASSARQGAEAFF.

The rearrangement joins TRBV15 to TRBJ1-3; maybe TRBD1 (5 bases). This CDR3 is built from 16 residues. The germline V gene has CDR1 LNHNV and CDR2 YYDKDF (reference sequence). The germline V and J ends were trimmed by 0 bases and 2 bases, with 11 bases remaining between them. The CDR3 loop reads CATSRDRGSPGNTIYF. The CDR3 bases are TGTGCCACCAGCAGAGATCGGGGGTCCCCTGGAAACACCATATATTTT.

V gene TRBV5-3 combines with J gene TRBJ1-2; tentatively, D is TRBD1 (5 bases). TRBV5-3 is filed as an ORF, its function uncertain. V shed 0 bases and J shed 7 bases, with 10 bases lying between them. The CDR3 sequence is 13 residues long. The CDR3: CARSLGGVRGYTF. As DNA, the CDR3 is TGTGCCAGAAGCTTGGGGGGGGTCCGTGGCTACACCTTC.